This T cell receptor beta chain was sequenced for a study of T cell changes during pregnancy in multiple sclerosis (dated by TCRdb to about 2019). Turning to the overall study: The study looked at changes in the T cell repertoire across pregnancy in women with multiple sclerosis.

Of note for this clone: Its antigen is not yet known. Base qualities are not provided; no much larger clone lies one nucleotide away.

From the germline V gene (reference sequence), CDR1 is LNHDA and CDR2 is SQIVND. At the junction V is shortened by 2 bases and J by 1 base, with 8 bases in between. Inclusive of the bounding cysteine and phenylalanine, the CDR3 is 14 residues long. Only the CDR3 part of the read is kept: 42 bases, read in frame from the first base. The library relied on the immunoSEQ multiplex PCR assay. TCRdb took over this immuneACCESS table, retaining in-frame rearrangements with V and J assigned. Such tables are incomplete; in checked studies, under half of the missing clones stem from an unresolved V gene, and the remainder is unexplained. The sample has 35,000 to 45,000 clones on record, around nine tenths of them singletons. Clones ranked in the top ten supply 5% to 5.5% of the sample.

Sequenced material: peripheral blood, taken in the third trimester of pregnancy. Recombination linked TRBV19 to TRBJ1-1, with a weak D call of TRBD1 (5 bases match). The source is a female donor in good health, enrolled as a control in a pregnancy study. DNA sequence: TGTGCCAGTAGTATAAGGGGAACGAACACTGAAGCTTTCTTT. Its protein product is CASSIRGTNTEAFF.